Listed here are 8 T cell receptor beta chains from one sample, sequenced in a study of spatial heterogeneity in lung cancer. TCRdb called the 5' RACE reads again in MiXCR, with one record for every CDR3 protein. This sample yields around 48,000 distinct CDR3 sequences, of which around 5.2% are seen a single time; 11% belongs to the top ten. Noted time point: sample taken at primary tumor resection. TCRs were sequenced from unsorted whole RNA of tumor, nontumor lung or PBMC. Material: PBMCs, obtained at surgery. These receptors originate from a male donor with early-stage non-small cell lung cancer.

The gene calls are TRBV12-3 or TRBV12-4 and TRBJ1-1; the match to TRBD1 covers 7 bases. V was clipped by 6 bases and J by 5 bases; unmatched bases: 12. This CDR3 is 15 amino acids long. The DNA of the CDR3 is TGTGCCAGCAGAGTGACAGGGCCCCTTCGGACTGAAGCTTTCTTT. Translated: CASRVTGPLRTEAFF.

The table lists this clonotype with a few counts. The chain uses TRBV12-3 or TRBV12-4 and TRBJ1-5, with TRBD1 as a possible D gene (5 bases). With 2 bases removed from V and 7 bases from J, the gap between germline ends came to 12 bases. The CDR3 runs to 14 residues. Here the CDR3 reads CASSLRQGGQPQHF. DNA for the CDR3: TGTGCCAGCAGTTTACGCCAGGGAGGGCAGCCCCAGCATTTT.

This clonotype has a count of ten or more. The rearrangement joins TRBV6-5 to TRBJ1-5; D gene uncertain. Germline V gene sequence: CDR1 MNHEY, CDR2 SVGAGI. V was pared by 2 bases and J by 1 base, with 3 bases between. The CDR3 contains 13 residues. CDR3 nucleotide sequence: TGTGCCAGCAGTTACGGAAGCAATCAGCCCCAGCATTTT. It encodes CASSYGSNQPQHF.

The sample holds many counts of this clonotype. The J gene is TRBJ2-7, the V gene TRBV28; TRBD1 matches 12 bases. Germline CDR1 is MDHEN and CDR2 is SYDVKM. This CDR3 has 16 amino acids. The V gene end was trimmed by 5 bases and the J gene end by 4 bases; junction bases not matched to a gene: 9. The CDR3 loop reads CASSLGTGGYQYEQYF. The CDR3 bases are TGTGCCAGCAGTCTAGGGACAGGGGGCTACCAGTACGAGCAGTACTTC.

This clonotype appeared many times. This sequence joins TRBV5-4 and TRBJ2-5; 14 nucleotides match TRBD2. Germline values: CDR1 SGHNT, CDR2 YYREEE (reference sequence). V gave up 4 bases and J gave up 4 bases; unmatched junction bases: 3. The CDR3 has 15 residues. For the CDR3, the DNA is TGTGCCAGCAGCGCCGGACTAGCGGGAGGAGAGACCCAGTACTTC. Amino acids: CASSAGLAGGETQYF. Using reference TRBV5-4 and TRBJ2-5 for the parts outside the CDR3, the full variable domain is ETGVTQSPTHLIKTRGQQVTLRCSSQSGHNTVSWYQQALGQGPQFIFQYYREEENGRGNFPPRFSGLQFPNYSSELNVNALELDDSALYLCASSAGLAGGETQYFGPGTRLLVL.

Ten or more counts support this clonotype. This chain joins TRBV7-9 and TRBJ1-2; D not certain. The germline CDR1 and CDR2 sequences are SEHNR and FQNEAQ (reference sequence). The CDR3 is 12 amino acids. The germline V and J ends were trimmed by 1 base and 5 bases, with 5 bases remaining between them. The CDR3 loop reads CASSLGRYGYTF. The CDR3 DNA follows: TGTGCCAGCAGCTTAGGCCGTTATGGCTACACCTTC.

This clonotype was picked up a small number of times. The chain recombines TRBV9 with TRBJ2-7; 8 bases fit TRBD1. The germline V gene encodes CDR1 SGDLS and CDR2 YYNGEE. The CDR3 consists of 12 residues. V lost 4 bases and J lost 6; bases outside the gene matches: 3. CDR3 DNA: TGTGCCAGCAGCCCCGGACAGGGCGAGCAGTACTTC. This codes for CASSPGQGEQYF.

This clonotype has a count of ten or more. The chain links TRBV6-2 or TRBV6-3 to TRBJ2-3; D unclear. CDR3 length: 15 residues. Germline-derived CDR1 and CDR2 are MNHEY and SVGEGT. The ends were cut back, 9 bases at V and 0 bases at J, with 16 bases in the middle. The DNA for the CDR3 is TGTGCCAGTCGTCCCTACGGGCACAGCACAGATACGCAGTATTTT. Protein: CASRPYGHSTDTQYF.